This TCR beta chain emerged from a study of shared clonotypes between healthy human individuals. Sequencing was performed with immunoSEQ multiplex PCR; in TCRdb, only in-frame clones are kept and a portion is missing. The data hold around 1 million clones, with more than 75% observed a single time. The receptor's source is a man aged 18 to 30 in good health. Material: memory CD4+ T cells sorted from blood. Indicated subset: CD45RA-negative fraction.

DNA of the CDR3: TGTGCCAGCAGTCCCCGAGGGACAGGGTCCATGAACACTGAAGCTTTCTTT. Its translation: CASSPRGTGSMNTEAFF. The gene calls are TRBV28 and TRBJ1-1; 9 positions agree with TRBD1. The CDR3 runs 17 residues. V shed 5 bases and J 0 bases; nucleotides not matched to a gene: 10. The germline V gene has CDR1 MDHEN and CDR2 SYDVKM.